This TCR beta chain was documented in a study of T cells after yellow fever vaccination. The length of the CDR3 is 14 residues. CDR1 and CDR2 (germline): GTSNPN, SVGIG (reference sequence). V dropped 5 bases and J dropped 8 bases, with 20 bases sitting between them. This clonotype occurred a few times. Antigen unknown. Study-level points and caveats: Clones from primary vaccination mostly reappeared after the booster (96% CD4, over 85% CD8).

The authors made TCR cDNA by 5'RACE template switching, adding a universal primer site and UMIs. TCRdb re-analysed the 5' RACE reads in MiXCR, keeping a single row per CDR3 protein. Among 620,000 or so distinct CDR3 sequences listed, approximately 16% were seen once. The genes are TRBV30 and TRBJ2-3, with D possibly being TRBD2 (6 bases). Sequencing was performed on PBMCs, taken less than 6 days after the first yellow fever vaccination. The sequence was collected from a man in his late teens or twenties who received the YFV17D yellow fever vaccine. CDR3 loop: CAWALASLLGTQYF. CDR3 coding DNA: TGTGCCTGGGCACTAGCATCTCTCCTTGGTACGCAGTATTTT.